This passage covers 10 T cell receptor beta chains from one sample sequenced in a study of T-cell memory formation after mild COVID-19. From the 5' RACE reads, TCRdb called clonotypes with MiXCR, one entry per CDR3 protein. The sample lists around 200,000 distinct CDR3 sequences, 18% occurring once. The sample taken for sequencing was PBMCs or a T cell subset sorted from them (not recorded which). These receptors were collected from a man between 18 and 29 years old who had mild COVID-19 (a few samples of this study predate the infection). Cell type and time point are not known.

This rearrangement joins TRBV7-3 to TRBJ2-2; TRBD2 aligns across 8 bases. CDR3 length: 15 residues. Per the germline V gene, CDR1 is SGHTA and CDR2 is FQGTGA. V lost 5 bases, J lost 5 bases, and 7 bases stayed unmatched. CDR3 region: CASSRFSGETGELFF. The CDR3 DNA reads as TGTGCCAGCAGCCGATTTAGCGGGGAGACCGGGGAGCTGTTTTTT.

The sample holds many counts of this clonotype. The chain recombines TRBV6-5 with TRBJ1-4; a weak D match, TRBD1 (5 bases). Germline lookup yields CDR1 MNHEY and CDR2 SVGAGI. Between the trimmed V and J ends, which lost 6 bases and 8 bases, there was a span of 7 bases. The CDR3 length is 11 residues. The CDR3 nucleotides are TGTGCCAGCAGGGCAGGGGAAAAACTGTTTTTT. Its protein product is CASRAGEKLFF.

The V gene is TRBV6-6, the J gene TRBJ2-2, with 9 positions matching TRBD1. Looked up from germline, CDR1 is MNHNY and CDR2 is SVGAGI (reference sequence). This CDR3 contains 16 residues. V was clipped by 0 bases and J by 4 bases; unmatched bases: 3. CDR3 region: CASSYSGTGTTGELFF. CDR3 bases: TGTGCCAGCAGTTACTCCGGGACAGGGACCACCGGGGAGCTGTTTTTT.

Many counts were recorded for this clonotype. The chain is built from TRBV7-2 and TRBJ2-3, with D possibly being TRBD2 (5 bases). The germline V gene encodes CDR1 SGHTA and CDR2 FQGNSA. Trimming removed 6 bases from V and 9 bases from J, with 16 bases in between. There are 13 residues in the CDR3. CDR3 DNA: TGTGCCAGCAGGACGGCCCGTGGAGGCACGCAGTATTTT. Its translation: CASRTARGGTQYF.

V is TRBV19 and J is TRBJ1-3; the D is unclear. The germline V and J ends were trimmed by 6 bases and 0 bases, with 12 bases remaining between them. This CDR3 is built from 15 residues. Germline CDR1 LNHDA, CDR2 SQIVND (reference sequence). The CDR3, as DNA: TGTGCCAGTAGATCCCCCGGGCTCTCTGGAAACACCATATATTTT. Its translation is CASRSPGLSGNTIYF. Complete variable domain (other parts from reference TRBV19 and TRBJ1-3): DGGITQSPKYLFRKEGQNVTLSCEQNLNHDAMYWYRQDPGQGLRLIYYSQIVNDFQKGDIAEGYSVSREKKESFPLTVTSAQKNPTAFYLCASRSPGLSGNTIYFGEGSWLTVV.

This clonotype was counted many times. This chain joins TRBV12-3 or TRBV12-4 and TRBJ2-5; TRBD2 matches at 7 bases. The CDR3 loop spans 13 amino acids. The V segment lost 6 bases and the J segment 0 bases; nucleotides outside the gene matches: 1. The CDR3 is CASSGGYQETQYF. Written as DNA, the CDR3 is TGTGCCAGCAGCGGGGGGTACCAAGAGACCCAGTACTTC.

This clonotype was found many times. This chain uses TRBV12-3 or TRBV12-4 with TRBJ1-2; 9 bases fit TRBD1. Trimming took 5 bases from V and 8 from J; bases not matched to a gene: 6. This CDR3 is built from 13 residues. The DNA for the CDR3 is TGTGCCAGCAGTCGACAGGGGGTGGAGGGCTACACCTTC. Translating it yields CASSRQGVEGYTF.

This clonotype was found once. The genes are TRBV5-5 and TRBJ1-5; D not certain. V lost 4 bases to trimming and J lost 3 bases, with 8 bases between them. CDR1 and CDR2 (germline): SGHKS, YYEKEE (reference sequence). CDR3 length: 13 residues. The CDR3 nucleotides read TGTGCCAGCAGCCCCAGCCCCAATCAGCCCCAGCATTTT. Protein: CASSPSPNQPQHF.

The chain joins TRBV5-1 to TRBJ1-2, with D perhaps TRBD1 (5 bases). The germline gives CDR1 SGHRS, CDR2 YFSETQ. Trimming pared 4 bases from V and 8 bases from J, leaving 12 bases between. The CDR3 contains 12 residues. This CDR3 reads CASSPAGPGYTF. In DNA, the CDR3 is TGCGCCAGCAGCCCCGCGGGACCGGGCTACACCTTC.

This chain links TRBV5-1 with TRBJ2-3, with D hard to call. Trimming took off 2 bases at V and 6 bases at J, with 10 bases between the two ends. CDR1 is SGHRS, CDR2 YFSETQ, per germline. This CDR3 is 13 amino acids long. The CDR3 bases are TGCGCCAGCAGCTTCCTGACCGAGGATACGCAGTATTTT. Protein product: CASSFLTEDTQYF.